The clone carrying this TCR beta chain was recorded at least ten times. Its specificity is unknown. These data are taken from a study of T cells in Graves' hyperthyroidism and ophthalmopathy. Findings of the study overall: A model of 13 V-J pairs discriminated ophthalmopathy from stable hyperthyroidism.

Germline V gene data show CDR1 as SGHVS and CDR2 as FQNEAQ. After removal of 5 bases from V and 4 bases from J, the junction contained 15 bases not matched to a gene. CDR3 length: 18 residues. The study included ophthalmopathy patients with Clinical Activity Score at least 3, NOSPECS grade at least 4 and duration under 3 months. Clinicians diagnosed patients from clinical symptoms, serum thyroxine and TRAb, thyroid ultrasound and orbital computed tomography. Template material for amplifying TCR beta CDR3 regions consisted of RNA transcripts. HTBI primers were employed in a first-round RT-PCR of the TCR CDR3. MiXCR, run by TCRdb on the multiplex PCR reads, gives a single entry per CDR3 protein. The table records some 580,000 distinct CDR3 sequences, about a sixth of them present only once.

This sequence was found in a woman between 40 and 50 years old with Graves' ophthalmopathy. The chain combines TRBV7-8 with TRBJ2-4; 9 bases agree with TRBD2. Sequencing input: blood. The CDR3 region is CASSPGPGVAGAKNIQYF. The DNA of the CDR3 is TGTGCCAGCAGCCCCGGGCCGGGGGTAGCGGGGGCGAAAAACATTCAGTACTTC. The full variable domain, in which reference TRBV7-8 and TRBJ2-4 provide the parts outside the CDR3, is GAGVSQSPRYKVAKRGQDVALRCDPISGHVSLFWYQQALGQGPEFLTYFQNEAQLDKSGLPSDRFFAERPEGSVSTLKIQRTQQEDSAVYLCASSPGPGVAGAKNIQYFGAGTRLSVL.